This TCR beta chain was identified during a study of cytomegalovirus exposure and HLA in healthy donors. The wider study: Roughly 85 million unique TCRs from HLA-typed donors were held in an early release of data.

V was pared by 3 bases and J by 3 bases, with 17 bases between. CDR1 is GTSNPN and CDR2 is SVGIG in the germline V gene (reference sequence). The CDR3 spans 15 residues. With 60 Vbeta and 13 Jbeta primers, the PCR was carried out. Sequencing used immunoSEQ multiplex PCR; TCRdb keeps in-frame clones, though not all of them. Here the sample spans 85,000 to 100,000 clones, nearly 80% being singletons. The specimen sequenced was PBMCs. This rearrangement joins TRBV30 to TRBJ1-2; TRBD1 is a possible D gene (6 bases). This clonotype originated in a woman in her forties in good health and CMV-seronegative. CDR3 sequence: CAWRSVRGGDYGYTF. CDR3 coding DNA: TGTGCCTGGAGGTCGGTTAGAGGGGGAGACTATGGCTACACCTTC.